Described below is a single TCR beta chain sequence and its context. What it binds is unknown. Only in-frame clones appear in the TCRdb table, and some are missing; sequencing was by immunoSEQ multiplex PCR. The sample has about 100,000 clones; more than 85% are singletons. This sample stems from a study of siplizumab effects on memory and regulatory T cells. Germline CDR1 and CDR2: MNHEY and SVGAGI. The CDR3 has 15 residues. Trimming removed 2 bases at V and 0 bases at J, with 8 bases between. Regarding the study as a whole: Many proliferating CD4+ or CD8+ clones remained unclassified. Roughly 75-96% of them could not be assigned either a naive or a memory phenotype. A small minority of alloreactive clones were mapped to unstimulated subsets. Significant reduction of alloreactive sequences traceable to unstimulated CD4+ memory cells was observed with siplizumab. Contribution to the alloresponse seemed major for naive T cells, which also seemed more diverse than memory cells.

The origin of this receptor is a human donor in good health. Source material: CD4+ T cells sorted from blood. The rearrangement uses TRBV6-5 and TRBJ1-3; unclear D gene. CDR3 bases: TGTGCCAGCAGTTACGATGGGAACTCTGGAAACACCATATATTTT. It is translated as CASSYDGNSGNTIYF.